Below are 24 T cell receptor beta chains sequenced from a single sample in a study of blood T cells in healthy people across ages. A second PCR, run for roughly 7 to 11 cycles, used a sample-barcoded 5' primer plus a J-beta primer mix. TCRdb re-analysed the 5' RACE reads in MiXCR, keeping a single row per CDR3 protein. This table has 1.5 million or so distinct CDR3 sequences, 35% to 45% appearing once. Input material: blood. These TCRs come from a woman aged 18-35 years in good health.

The chain has TRBV18 and TRBJ1-5, with 11 bases identical to TRBD1. The germline V gene has CDR1 KGHSH and CDR2 LQKENI. Trimming removed 2 bases from V and 10 bases from J; junction bases left unmatched: 10. The CDR3 contains 16 residues. The CDR3 is CASSPIRTGGEQPQHF. Here the CDR3 DNA reads TGTGCCAGCTCACCAATACGGACAGGGGGCGAACAACCCCAGCATTTT.

The V and J genes are TRBV7-2 and TRBJ1-2; 8 positions agree with TRBD1. The CDR3 spans 15 residues. The trim removed 5 bases at V and 8 bases at J, leaving 13 bases unmatched. Per the germline V gene, CDR1 is SGHTA and CDR2 is FQGNSA. CDR3 sequence (DNA): TGTGCCAGCAGCATTCGGGACAGGATTTTGGAAGGCTACACCTTC. Translation: CASSIRDRILEGYTF.

The CDR3 is CASSLAGGDGYEKLFF. DNA for the CDR3: TGTGCCAGCAGCTTAGCAGGGGGTGACGGGTATGAAAAACTGTTTTTT. The chain carries TRBV7-2 and TRBJ1-4, with TRBD1 as a possible D gene (6 bases). Trimming cost V 0 bases and J 6 bases, with 14 bases left between them. CDR3 length: 16 amino acids. Germline V lookup: CDR1 SGHTA, CDR2 FQGNSA.

The V and J genes are TRBV4-2 and TRBJ2-7; unclear D gene. The CDR3 has 15 amino acids. V was trimmed by 0 bases and J by 3 bases, leaving 12 bases between them. The germline V gene encodes CDR1 LGHNA and CDR2 YNFKEQ. As DNA, the CDR3 is TGTGCCAGCAGCCAAGAGGAATACCAAGTCTACGAGCAGTACTTC. Amino acid sequence: CASSQEEYQVYEQYF.

The chain links TRBV7-6 to TRBJ1-1, with D possibly matching TRBD1 (6 bases). The length of the CDR3 is 14 residues. From germline, CDR1 is SGHVS and CDR2 FNYEAQ. V was cut by 5 bases and J by 3 bases, with 13 bases left in between. CDR3 residues: CASSAAGADTEAFF. CDR3 sequence (DNA): TGTGCCAGCAGCGCTGCGGGGGCCGACACTGAAGCTTTCTTT. Full variable domain (missing parts from reference TRBV7-6 and TRBJ1-1): GAGVSQSPRYKVTKRGQDVALRCDPISGHVSLYWYRQALGQGPEFLTYFNYEAQQDKSGLPNDRFSAERPEGSISTLTIQRTEQRDSAMYRCASSAAGADTEAFFGQGTRLTVV.

This chain uses TRBV20-1 with TRBJ2-4; D might be TRBD1 or TRBD2, each matching 5 bases. The end of the DNA is better explained by TRBJ2-7, so the J call may be wrong. Germline CDR1 and CDR2: DFQATT and SNEGSKA (reference sequence). CDR3 length equals 13 residues. The CDR3 nucleotides are TGCAGTGCTAGAGTTGGGACCCACTACGAGCAGTACTTC. Translation gives CSARVGTHYEQYF.

This clonotype was recorded only once. The chain has TRBV7-9 and TRBJ2-7, with 11 bases fitting TRBD2. CDR3 length equals 17 residues. Unmatched junction bases numbered 12, after V lost 1 base and J lost 7 bases. Germline CDR1 and CDR2: SEHNR and FQNEAQ (reference sequence). CDR3 nucleotides: TGTGCCAGCAGCTTAGGTTATAGCGGGAGGGAATACAATGAGCAGTACTTC. It yields the protein CASSLGYSGREYNEQYF.

This clonotype was counted a few times. This chain connects TRBV5-1 to TRBJ2-1, with D tentatively TRBD1 or TRBD2 (6 bases each). V lost 5 bases to trimming and J lost 8 bases, with 20 bases between them. The CDR3 loop spans 15 amino acids. The germline V gene has CDR1 SGHRS and CDR2 YFSETQ. The CDR3 loop is CASRIGGGVLDEQFF. The CDR3 coding sequence is TGCGCCAGCAGAATAGGAGGGGGTGTTTTGGATGAGCAGTTCTTC.

This clonotype was seen a few times. This rearrangement joins TRBV25-1 to TRBJ1-5, with a tentative D call TRBD1 (6 bases). CDR3 length: 13 residues. Germline lookup yields CDR1 MGHDK and CDR2 SYGVNS. V was cut by 5 bases and J by 8 bases, with 13 bases left in between. The chain's CDR3 is CASSPQGNKPQHF. The CDR3 nucleotides are TGTGCCAGCAGTCCACAGGGAAATAAGCCCCAGCATTTT.

The chain recombines TRBV20-1 with TRBJ2-5; D possibly uses TRBD1 or TRBD2 (6 bases each). The J call may be in error: the DNA end matches TRBJ2-7 better. Per the germline V gene, CDR1 is DFQATT and CDR2 is SNEGSKA (reference sequence). The CDR3 totals 11 residues. The CDR3, as DNA: TGCAGTGCCCGGAGGGGGGCCGAGCAGTACTTC. This translates into CSARRGAEQYF.

There are a few counts of this clonotype. J is TRBJ2-1 and V is TRBV28; D may be TRBD2 (5 bases). CDR3 length equals 17 residues. Germline V gives CDR1 MDHEN, CDR2 SYDVKM. Trimming shortened V by 5 bases and J by 0 bases, and 17 bases separated the two germline ends. The CDR3 is CASSPLGRGSSYNEQFF. CDR3 DNA: TGTGCCAGCAGTCCCCTGGGGAGAGGGAGCTCCTACAATGAGCAGTTCTTC.

The rearrangement joins TRBV4-3 to TRBJ2-5; D unresolved. The J call is in doubt because the DNA end fits TRBJ2-7 better. There are 13 residues in the CDR3. CDR1 is LGHNA, CDR2 YSLEER, per germline. The CDR3 sequence: CASSQEYGSEQYF. Here the CDR3 DNA reads TGCGCCAGCAGCCAAGAGTACGGGTCCGAGCAGTACTTC.

This clonotype was counted between two and nine times. This chain joins TRBV9 and TRBJ2-3; 8 bases map to TRBD1. This CDR3 has 15 residues. Trimming removed 3 bases from V and 0 bases from J; junction bases left unmatched: 3. Germline V gene lookup returns CDR1 SGDLS and CDR2 YYNGEE. CDR3 bases: TGTGCCAGCAGCGACAGGACAGGGAGCACAGATACGCAGTATTTT. Protein sequence: CASSDRTGSTDTQYF.

This clonotype turned up a few times. The chain recombines TRBV9 with TRBJ2-3; TRBD2 agrees at 8 bases. Germline V gene lookup returns CDR1 SGDLS and CDR2 YYNGEE. The junction had 7 bases not matched to a gene; V was cut back by 0 bases and J by 10 bases. The CDR3 extends over 14 amino acids. The CDR3 loop is CASSVASRGGAQYF. The DNA of the CDR3 is TGTGCCAGCAGCGTAGCTAGCCGGGGGGGCGCGCAGTATTTT.

The chain joins TRBV12-5 to TRBJ2-5, with D possibly matching TRBD1 (6 bases). The germline gives CDR1 LGHNT, CDR2 FRNRAP. CDR3 length equals 15 residues. The germline V and J ends were trimmed by 0 bases and 2 bases, with 10 bases remaining between them. The DNA of the CDR3 is TGTGCTAGTGGTTTGGTGGGCAGGGGACAAGAGACCCAGTACTTC. This translates into CASGLVGRGQETQYF.

This clonotype was counted between two and nine times. CDR3 sequence: CSSPGDGGDSPLHF. Here the CDR3 DNA reads TGCAGTTCCCCAGGGGACGGGGGGGATTCACCCCTCCACTTT. J is TRBJ1-6 and V is TRBV20-1; D might be TRBD1 (6 bases). This CDR3 comprises 14 residues. The germline CDR1 and CDR2 sequences are DFQATT and SNEGSKA (reference sequence). Trimming stripped 8 bases from V and 8 bases from J, with 19 bases between.

The V and J genes are TRBV20-1 and TRBJ1-1; TRBD1 might be the D (5 bases). In germline, CDR1 is DFQATT, CDR2 SNEGSKA (reference sequence). The CDR3 has 13 amino acids. The V and J ends lost 8 bases and 6 bases respectively, with 19 bases between them. This CDR3 is CSTTVWGIAEAFF. DNA for the CDR3: TGCAGTACCACCGTATGGGGGATCGCTGAAGCTTTCTTT.

This clonotype was found many times. The chain joins TRBV7-2 to TRBJ1-2; D is undetermined. The CDR3 runs to 13 residues. Germline lookup yields CDR1 SGHTA and CDR2 FQGNSA. Trimming left V 1 base short and J 3 bases short, with 6 bases between. For the CDR3, the DNA is TGTGCCAGCAGCTTAGGTTCGGACTATGGCTACACCTTC. Protein: CASSLGSDYGYTF.

This clonotype was seen once. V usage is TRBV4-3 and J usage is TRBJ2-2, with TRBD1 identical over 8 bases. Germline loops: CDR1 LGHNA, CDR2 YSLEER. The CDR3 covers 18 residues. Unmatched junction bases numbered 13, after V lost 0 bases and J lost 7 bases. The CDR3 protein is CASSQEHFTGGWVGELFF. The DNA of the CDR3 is TGCGCCAGCAGCCAAGAGCACTTTACAGGGGGATGGGTCGGGGAGCTGTTTTTT.

V usage is TRBV12-5 and J usage is TRBJ2-2; 11 nucleotides match TRBD2. V trimming: 3 bases; J trimming: 4 bases; junction bases outside the gene matches: 4. The CDR3 sequence is 16 residues long. The germline gives CDR1 LGHNT, CDR2 FRNRAP. CDR3 sequence: CASGFASGGFTGELFF. CDR3 sequence (DNA): TGTGCTAGTGGTTTCGCTAGCGGGGGGTTCACCGGGGAGCTGTTTTTT.

The chain links TRBV7-9 to TRBJ2-3, with 10 bases matching TRBD1. The CDR3 spans 16 residues. V gave up 4 bases and J gave up 0 bases; unmatched junction bases: 4. The germline gives CDR1 SEHNR, CDR2 FQNEAQ (reference sequence). CDR3 DNA: TGTGCCAGCAGCTCCCGGGACAGGGGTAGCACAGATACGCAGTATTTT. Its translation is CASSSRDRGSTDTQYF. The full variable domain, with the rest looked up from reference TRBV7-9 and TRBJ2-3, is DTGVSQNPRHKITKRGQNVTFRCDPISEHNRLYWYRQTLGQGPEFLTYFQNEAQLEKSRLLSDRFSAERPKGSFSTLEIQRTEQGDSAMYLCASSSRDRGSTDTQYFGPGTRLTVL.

This clonotype was observed a few times. The chain uses TRBV5-1 and TRBJ2-1; D may be TRBD1 or TRBD2 (6 bases each). The germline CDR1 and CDR2 sequences are SGHRS and YFSETQ. The CDR3 is made up of 14 amino acids. V shed 4 bases and J shed 7 bases, with 15 bases lying between them. The CDR3 loop reads CASSRETGGNEQFF. The CDR3 coding sequence is TGCGCCAGCAGCCGGGAGACAGGCGGAAATGAGCAGTTCTTC.

This clonotype was recorded a few times. The V gene is TRBV20-1, the J gene TRBJ2-1; D may be TRBD2 (6 bases). V was pared by 4 bases and J by 0 bases, with 13 bases between. This CDR3 has 15 amino acids. Germline CDR1 and CDR2: DFQATT and SNEGSKA (reference sequence). CDR3 protein: CSAKPGLSSYNEQFF. CDR3 DNA sequence: TGCAGTGCTAAGCCGGGACTCAGCTCCTACAATGAGCAGTTCTTC.

This clonotype was detected a few times. The chain is built from TRBV7-2 and TRBJ2-2; D is perhaps TRBD1 or TRBD2 (6 bases each). Germline CDR1 reads SGHTA; CDR2 reads FQGNSA. The CDR3 sequence is 16 residues long. Trimming took 1 base from V and 1 from J, leaving 10 bases between them. CDR3 nucleotide sequence: TGTGCCAGCAGCTTAGGCGGGACAATGAACACCGGGGAGCTGTTTTTT. Translating it yields CASSLGGTMNTGELFF.